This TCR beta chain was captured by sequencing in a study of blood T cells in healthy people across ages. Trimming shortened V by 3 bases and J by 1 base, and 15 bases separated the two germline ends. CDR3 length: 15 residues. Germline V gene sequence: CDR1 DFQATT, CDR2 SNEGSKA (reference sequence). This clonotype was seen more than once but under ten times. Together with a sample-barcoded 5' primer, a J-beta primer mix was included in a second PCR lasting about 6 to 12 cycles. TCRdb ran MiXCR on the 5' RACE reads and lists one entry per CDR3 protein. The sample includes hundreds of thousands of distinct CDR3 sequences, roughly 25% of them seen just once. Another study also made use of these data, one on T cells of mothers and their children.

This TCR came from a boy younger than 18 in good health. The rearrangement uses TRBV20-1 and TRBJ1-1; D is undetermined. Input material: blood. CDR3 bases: TGCAGTGCTAGCGCGCCGAAGGAGGGGAACACTGAAGCTTTCTTT. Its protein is CSASAPKEGNTEAFF.